Shown below are 24 T cell receptor beta chains from a single sample sequenced in a study of blood T cells in healthy people across ages (dated by TCRdb to 2014 to 2015). The library was produced with 5' RACE. Instrument on record: Illumina HiSeq 2500. The second PCR ran for about 6 to 12 cycles and used a J-beta primer mix along with a sample-barcoded 5' primer. TCRdb trimmed the raw reads at Q25, called clones with MiXCR and kept productive beta chains. Records with the same CDR3 protein are collapsed into one entry carrying the most frequent genes and DNA. For this sample the table gives roughly 1,500,000 distinct CDR3 sequences, of which roughly 40% were detected only once. The ten largest clones represent around 8% of the sample. Material: blood. Receptor source: a woman aged 18-29 years in good health.

The chain is built from TRBV14 and TRBJ2-3; 9 nucleotides match TRBD2. The CDR3 extends over 17 amino acids. Trimming removed 1 base from V and 2 bases from J; junction bases left unmatched: 7. The germline V gene has CDR1 SGHDN and CDR2 FVKESK. CDR3 coding DNA: TGTGCCAGCAGCCAAGCGTTAGCGGGGGCAATCACAGATACGCAGTATTTT. Its translation is CASSQALAGAITDTQYF.

This chain connects TRBV7-9 to TRBJ2-1; D remains unclear. Germline assignment: CDR1 SEHNR and CDR2 FQNEAQ (reference sequence). This CDR3 is built from 12 residues. V lost 5 bases to trimming and J lost 10 bases, with 12 bases between them. CDR3 protein: CASSGIDLEQFF. Written as DNA, the CDR3 is TGTGCCAGCAGCGGAATCGACCTCGAGCAGTTCTTC.

This clonotype has only a few counts. The chain recombines TRBV7-2 with TRBJ2-7; 12 bases line up with TRBD1. The V gene's germline CDR1 is SGHTA and CDR2 FQGNSA. The trim removed 5 bases at V and 4 bases at J, leaving 9 bases unmatched. The CDR3 contains 16 residues. The CDR3 spells CASSLSGTGGQYEQYF. The CDR3 bases are TGTGCCAGCAGCCTATCCGGGACAGGGGGCCAATACGAGCAGTACTTC.

The gene calls are TRBV7-3 and TRBJ2-1; perhaps TRBD2 as D (6 bases). Between the trimmed V and J ends, which lost 3 bases and 3 bases, there was a span of 15 bases. The CDR3 runs 16 residues. Germline assignment: CDR1 SGHTA and CDR2 FQGTGA. CDR3 in amino acids: CASSLGGAPVYNEQFF. The CDR3 nucleotides read TGTGCCAGCAGCTTGGGGGGAGCCCCGGTCTACAATGAGCAGTTCTTC.

This clonotype appeared a few times. The chain employs TRBV30 and TRBJ1-2, with D tentatively TRBD1 (5 bases). The V end was cut by 5 bases, the J end by 0 bases, with 13 bases between. Germline lookup yields CDR1 GTSNPN and CDR2 SVGIG (reference sequence). The CDR3 has 14 residues. The CDR3 DNA sequence: TGTGCCTGGTTTTCCTGGGGCGCTAACTATGGCTACACCTTC. Residues: CAWFSWGANYGYTF.

This clonotype was detected a few times. This chain's CDR3 is CASSQARWASGNNEQFF. CDR3 in DNA: TGTGCCAGCAGCCAAGCGCGATGGGCTAGCGGTAACAATGAGCAGTTCTTC. The rearrangement links TRBV3-1 to TRBJ2-1, with TRBD2 matching over 7 bases. Trimming at V came to 1 base and at J to 5 bases, leaving 11 bases not matched to a gene. In germline, CDR1 is LGHDT, CDR2 YNNKEL (reference sequence). The CDR3 is made up of 17 amino acids.

The chain carries TRBV7-6 and TRBJ1-2; 10 bases agree with TRBD1. Germline CDR1 reads SGHVS; CDR2 reads FNYEAQ. V lost 0 bases, J lost 8 bases, and 15 bases stayed unmatched. The CDR3 length is 18 residues. For the CDR3, the DNA is TGTGCCAGCAGCTTAGCCCCACCCGGGACAGGGGACGACGGAGGCTACACCTTC. Amino acid sequence: CASSLAPPGTGDDGGYTF.

The chain has TRBV10-3 and TRBJ2-1, with D unclear. Deletions cut 11 bases from V and 7 bases from J, with 15 bases between. The CDR3 length is 12 residues. Germline lookup yields CDR1 ENHRY and CDR2 SYGVKD. The DNA for the CDR3 is TGTGCCCTCTCCCCCTCGGGTAATGAGCAGTTCTTC. Amino acids: CALSPSGNEQFF.

The chain uses TRBV12-3 or TRBV12-4 and TRBJ1-4; D is undetermined. Trimming left V 6 bases short and J 11 bases short, with 10 bases between. The CDR3 extends over 11 amino acids. Written as DNA, the CDR3 is TGTGCCAGCAGAGGACTTAACAAACTGTTTTTT. Its translation: CASRGLNKLFF.

The J gene is TRBJ2-7, the V gene TRBV27, with D perhaps matching TRBD2 (6 bases). CDR1 is MNHEY, CDR2 SMNVEV, per germline (reference sequence). This CDR3 region has 16 residues. Trimming cost V 5 bases and J 1 base, with 18 bases left between them. CDR3 coding DNA: TGTGCCAGCAGTCGGGAGCCGGGGTGGGGATCCTACGAGCAGTACTTC. Translating it yields CASSREPGWGSYEQYF.

The V and J genes are TRBV7-8 and TRBJ2-1; D remains unclear. Between the trimmed V and J ends, which lost 2 bases and 2 bases, there was a span of 7 bases. Germline CDR1 SGHVS, CDR2 FQNEAQ. CDR3 length: 14 amino acids. CDR3 sequence (DNA): TGTGCCAGCAGCTTAAGCATAGCCTACAATGAGCAGTTCTTC. Amino acid sequence: CASSLSIAYNEQFF.

A word on this clonotype: At one end the junction does not follow the germline gene, possibly because of a read error. This sequence joins TRBV5-4 and TRBJ2-3; 7 bases match TRBD1. The CDR3 consists of 13 residues. Looked up from germline, CDR1 is SGHNT and CDR2 is YYREEE (reference sequence). The CDR3 loop is CAGRGTGTDTQYF. CDR3 sequence (DNA): TGTGCCGGCAGGGGGACGGGCACAGATACGCAGTATTTT.

This clonotype has just a few counts. The rearrangement uses TRBV14 and TRBJ2-1, with TRBD2 matching 8 bases. CDR1 is SGHDN, CDR2 FVKESK, per germline. With V trimmed by 1 base and J by 3 bases, 5 bases remained unmatched. This CDR3 contains 16 residues. In DNA, the CDR3 is TGTGCCAGCAGCCAAGCGGGACTAGTCTTCTACAATGAGCAGTTCTTC. It translates to CASSQAGLVFYNEQFF. Combining the CDR3 with reference TRBV14 and TRBJ2-1 gives the whole variable domain EAGVTQFPSHSVIEKGQTVTLRCDPISGHDNLYWYRRVMGKEIKFLLHFVKESKQDESGMPNNRFLAERTGGTYSTLKVQPAELEDSGVYFCASSQAGLVFYNEQFFGPGTRLTVL.

The chain joins TRBV12-3 or TRBV12-4 to TRBJ2-5, with D perhaps assigned TRBD1 or TRBD2 (5 bases each). The CDR3 extends over 13 amino acids. V was cut by 5 bases and J by 8 bases, with 15 bases left in between. As DNA, the CDR3 is TGTGCCAGCAGTACGGGACCCCTGGATACCCAGTACTTC. This translates into CASSTGPLDTQYF.

The chain is built from TRBV24-1 and TRBJ2-1; 9 bases map to TRBD1. The end of the DNA is better explained by TRBJ2-7, so the J call may be wrong. The CDR3 length is 14 residues. The germline V gene has CDR1 KGHDR and CDR2 SFDVKD. As DNA, the CDR3 is TGTGCCACCAGTGACCCGGACAGGGGCAATGAGCAGTACTTC. Translated: CATSDPDRGNEQYF.

This clonotype turned up a few times. The chain employs TRBV6-1 and TRBJ2-7, with a tentative D call TRBD1 (6 bases). Trimming took 8 bases from V and 3 from J, leaving 17 bases between them. This CDR3 is built from 14 residues. Germline lookup yields CDR1 MNHNS and CDR2 SASEGT. CDR3 in amino acids: CASSPGTLNYEQYF. The DNA of the CDR3 is TGTGCCAGCTCGCCCGGGACACTGAACTACGAGCAGTACTTC.

CDR3 sequence reads: CASSRASDEQFF. In DNA, the CDR3 is TGTGCCAGCAGCCGCGCGTCGGATGAGCAGTTCTTC. The gene calls are TRBV7-9 and TRBJ2-1; D uncertain. Per the germline V gene, CDR1 is SEHNR and CDR2 is FQNEAQ (reference sequence). This CDR3 is 12 amino acids long. V was trimmed by 5 bases and J by 8 bases, leaving 10 bases between them.

This clonotype was counted only a few times. The gene calls are TRBV18 and TRBJ2-4; TRBD1 is a possible D gene (6 bases). The J call may be incorrect, as the DNA end agrees better with TRBJ2-5. Germline V gene data show CDR1 as KGHSH and CDR2 as LQKENI. The CDR3 contains 15 residues. As DNA, the CDR3 is TGTGCCAGCTCACCTTTGGACAGCACTCAAGAGACCCAGTACTTC. It encodes CASSPLDSTQETQYF.

The rearrangement links TRBV27 to TRBJ2-7; D uncertain. The V and J ends lost 0 bases and 7 bases respectively, with 10 bases between them. The CDR3 loop spans 13 amino acids. CDR1 is MNHEY, CDR2 SMNVEV, per germline (reference sequence). The CDR3 protein is CASSLSVIREQYF. CDR3 in DNA: TGTGCCAGCAGTTTATCGGTAATTCGAGAGCAGTACTTC.

V and J are TRBV25-1 and TRBJ2-2; D gene ambiguous. Germline CDR1 is MGHDK and CDR2 is SYGVNS. This CDR3 has 17 residues. V was clipped by 0 bases and J by 5 bases, with 16 bases between them. The CDR3 loop is CASSEYFEHWGTGELFF. The CDR3 region has the DNA TGTGCCAGCAGTGAATATTTTGAACACTGGGGAACCGGGGAGCTGTTTTTT.

The rearrangement links TRBV4-1 to TRBJ2-7; either TRBD1 or TRBD2 may fit D (6 bases each). The CDR3 is made up of 15 amino acids. V was pared by 1 base and J by 5 bases, with 15 bases between. The germline gives CDR1 MGHRA, CDR2 YSYEKL. CDR3 sequence (DNA): TGCGCCAGCAGCCAAGGAGGGGGGATAAACGACGAGCAGTACTTC. Its protein is CASSQGGGINDEQYF.

The gene calls are TRBV2 and TRBJ2-7; D remains unclear. The V end lost 3 bases, the J end lost 0 bases, and 15 bases lay between the germline ends. Germline CDR1 is SNHLY and CDR2 is FYNNEI. The CDR3 loop spans 16 amino acids. The CDR3 loop reads CASSEIRLHFSYEQYF. The CDR3 DNA follows: TGTGCCAGCAGTGAGATCAGGCTACACTTCTCCTACGAGCAGTACTTC.

The chain uses TRBV4-3 and TRBJ1-2; 7 nucleotides agree with TRBD1. J lost 5 bases, V lost 0 bases, and 12 bases had no gene match. The CDR3 spans 17 residues. The germline CDR1 and CDR2 sequences are LGHNA and YSLEER. CDR3: CASSQDATGVGTYGYTF. CDR3 DNA: TGCGCCAGCAGCCAAGACGCCACAGGGGTCGGCACTTATGGCTACACCTTC.

The V and J genes are TRBV7-2 and TRBJ2-4; 7 positions agree with TRBD1. Germline assignment: CDR1 SGHTA and CDR2 FQGNSA. V was pared by 1 base and J by 7 bases, with 7 bases of the junction left unmatched. The CDR3 consists of 15 residues. The CDR3 reads CASSLGDRVANIQYF. The CDR3 nucleotides are TGTGCCAGCAGCTTAGGAGACAGGGTAGCGAACATTCAGTACTTC.